One and the same sample provided the 19 T cell receptor beta chains below, sequenced in a study of T cell responses to AZD1222 COVID-19 vaccine. The data were produced by immunoSEQ multiplex PCR, yet TCRdb's version contains in-frame clones alone and is incomplete. The sample has approximately 70,000 clones; less than 85% are singletons. Sample: peripheral blood, taken on day 0 of AZD1222 vaccination. The origin of the receptors is an adult in good health.

This clone was recorded at least ten times. The chain joins TRBV7-8 to TRBJ2-7; no definite D call. The V end was cut by 5 bases, the J end by 7 bases, with 12 bases between. Germline CDR1 is SGHVS and CDR2 is FQNEAQ. The CDR3 length is 12 residues. The CDR3 sequence is CASSVEVVEQYF. CDR3 DNA: TGTGCCAGCAGCGTGGAAGTCGTGGAGCAGTACTTC.

The CDR3 DNA reads TGCGCCAGCAGCTTGGCCTTCAGAAACTATGGCTACACCTTC. It translates to CASSLAFRNYGYTF. The V call is TRBV5-1, the J call TRBJ1-2; D is unresolved. Germline values: CDR1 SGHRS, CDR2 YFSETQ. V was pared by 0 bases and J by 2 bases, with 8 bases between. The length of the CDR3 is 14 residues.

A remark on this clone: The germline gene is not matched at one end of the junction; a read error may be the cause. The chain carries TRBV5-1 and TRBJ2-3; the D gene is possibly TRBD2 (5 bases). The CDR3 runs to 17 residues. CDR1 SGHRS and CDR2 YFSETQ come from the germline V gene. This chain's CDR3 is CASRLAISRRPTDTQYF. CDR3 sequence (DNA): TGCGCCAGCAGATTGGCGATCAGCAGGAGGCCTACAGATACGCAGTATTTT.

The chain is built from TRBV21-1 and TRBJ1-2. TRBV21-1 is listed as a pseudogene. The length of the CDR3 is 15 residues. CDR3 coding DNA: TGTGCCAGCAGCAAAAGTCGCAGGCCGGGGGATGGCTACACCTTC. Protein: CASSKSRRPGDGYTF.

The chain combines TRBV5-5 with TRBJ2-2; no clear D gene. There are 14 residues in the CDR3. Trimming left V 0 bases short and J 4 bases short, with 7 bases between. CDR1 and CDR2 from the germline V gene are SGHKS and YYEKEE (reference sequence). DNA for the CDR3: TGTGCCAGCAGCTTGGACTGGAGCACCGGGGAGCTGTTTTTT. Its protein is CASSLDWSTGELFF.

A single count supports this clone. The rearrangement uses TRBV3-1 (or the pseudogene TRBV3-2) and TRBJ1-5, with 10 bases fitting TRBD1. This CDR3 has 16 residues. The V segment lost 3 bases and the J segment 1 base; nucleotides outside the gene matches: 3. From germline, CDR1 is LGHDT and CDR2 YNNKEL (reference sequence). The CDR3 bases are TGTGCCAGCAGCCAGGGGGACAGGGGCAGCAATCAGCCCCAGCATTTT. Translating gives CASSQGDRGSNQPQHF.

The V and J genes are TRBV18 and TRBJ2-7; possible D gene TRBD1, 6 bases. Trimming removed 2 bases from V and 0 bases from J, with 11 bases in between. Germline V CDR1 and CDR2: KGHSH, LQKENI. The CDR3 totals 15 residues. CDR3 sequence reads: CASSPKDSSSYEQYF. The CDR3 DNA follows: TGTGCCAGCTCACCAAAGGACAGCAGCTCCTACGAGCAGTACTTC.

This chain links TRBV10-3 with TRBJ2-5; weak D call: TRBD1 (6 bases). The CDR3 covers 14 residues. V was trimmed by 2 bases and J by 4 bases, leaving 11 bases between them. In germline, CDR1 is ENHRY, CDR2 SYGVKD. The CDR3 DNA follows: TGTGCCATCAGTGAGGGGGGCCGGGGAGAGACCCAGTACTTC. It is translated as CAISEGGRGETQYF.

This clone appeared once. The rearrangement joins TRBV11-3 to TRBJ2-1, with 12 bases that match TRBD2. This CDR3 comprises 14 residues. Trimming removed 8 bases from V and 5 bases from J; junction bases left unmatched: 4. CDR1 is SGHNT and CDR2 is YENEEA in the germline V gene. The CDR3 loop is CASRLAGANNEQFF. CDR3 nucleotides: TGTGCCAGCCGACTAGCGGGGGCTAACAATGAGCAGTTCTTC.

The rearrangement joins TRBV4-1 to TRBJ1-1; 9 bases align to TRBD1. The CDR3 covers 16 residues. Germline V lookup: CDR1 MGHRA, CDR2 YSYEKL. V lost 0 bases to trimming and J lost 5 bases; unmatched junction nucleotides: 7. The CDR3 protein is CASSQEPGQGHTEAFF. The CDR3, as DNA: TGCGCCAGCAGCCAAGAACCGGGACAGGGTCATACTGAAGCTTTCTTT.

This clone was seen once. The rearrangement links TRBV6-5 to TRBJ1-1; 7 bases match TRBD1. V shed 5 bases and J 4 bases; nucleotides not matched to a gene: 10. This CDR3 has 15 residues. Germline-derived CDR1 and CDR2 are MNHEY and SVGAGI. The CDR3 reads CASSNQGVGVTEAFF. In DNA form, the CDR3 reads TGTGCCAGCAGTAATCAGGGGGTGGGGGTCACTGAAGCTTTCTTT.

V usage is TRBV24-1 and J usage is TRBJ2-2; D gene uncertain. The CDR3 totals 13 residues. The germline CDR1 and CDR2 sequences are KGHDR and SFDVKD. V was clipped by 5 bases and J by 1 base, with 4 bases between them. CDR3 in DNA: TGTGCCACCAGTGGCGGGAACACCGGGGAGCTGTTTTTT. The encoded protein is CATSGGNTGELFF.

The V gene is TRBV7-8, the J gene TRBJ1-5, with D perhaps TRBD1 (6 bases). This CDR3 region has 17 residues. The V gene lost 5 bases and the J gene lost 2 bases, with 19 bases spanning the gap. Germline assignment: CDR1 SGHVS and CDR2 FQNEAQ. The CDR3: CASSPSGGRQGNQPQHF. Written as DNA, the CDR3 is TGTGCCAGCAGCCCCTCTGGGGGGCGACAGGGCAATCAGCCCCAGCATTTT.

The rearrangement links TRBV29-1 to TRBJ2-3, with 9 positions matching TRBD2. This CDR3 spans 15 amino acids. CDR1 and CDR2 (germline): SQVTM, ANQGSEA. The V segment lost 4 bases and the J segment 5 bases; nucleotides outside the gene matches: 10. CDR3 sequence (DNA): TGCAGCGTTGGTGGGCTAGCGGGGTATAAAGATACGCAGTATTTT. It is translated as CSVGGLAGYKDTQYF.

As to this clone: The same CDR3 is also encoded by other DNA sequences in this sample. The chain carries TRBV28 and TRBJ2-7, with D tentatively TRBD1 (5 bases). CDR1 and CDR2 (germline): MDHEN, SYDVKM. The CDR3 covers 12 residues. Trimming stripped 6 bases from V and 6 bases from J, with 12 bases between. As DNA, the CDR3 is TGTGCCAGCAGCATAAGGGGTGGCGAGCAGTACTTC. This sequence encodes CASSIRGGEQYF.

The V and J genes are TRBV6-1 and TRBJ1-2, with a possible D match to TRBD1 (5 bases). The V end was cut by 3 bases, the J end by 8 bases, with 10 bases between. The CDR3 sequence is 12 residues long. CDR1 is MNHNS and CDR2 is SASEGT in the germline V gene. Here the CDR3 reads CASSDSGRGYTF. DNA of the CDR3: TGTGCCAGCAGTGATTCGGGGCGGGGCTACACCTTC.

This sequence joins TRBV4-1 and TRBJ2-7; 8 bases align to TRBD1. Per the germline V gene, CDR1 is MGHRA and CDR2 is YSYEKL. The trim removed 3 bases at V and 1 base at J, leaving 2 bases unmatched. The length of the CDR3 is 14 residues. CDR3 loop: CASSHRDRSYEQYF. In nucleotides, the CDR3 is TGCGCCAGCAGCCATCGGGACAGGTCCTACGAGCAGTACTTC.

This chain joins TRBV7-2 and TRBJ2-5; 9 bases align to TRBD1. From germline, CDR1 is SGHTA and CDR2 FQGNSA. V lost 0 bases and J lost 4; bases outside the gene matches: 3. The CDR3 consists of 15 residues. CDR3 DNA sequence: TGTGCCAGCAGCTTAGCCCAGACAGGGGGAGAGACCCAGTACTTC. It translates to CASSLAQTGGETQYF.

The sample holds a few counts of this clone. This chain uses TRBV14 with TRBJ1-4; the D gene is possibly TRBD1 (5 bases). This CDR3 is 16 amino acids long. Germline CDR1 SGHDN, CDR2 FVKESK. Trimming stripped 3 bases from V and 4 bases from J, with 15 bases between. As DNA, the CDR3 is TGTGCCAGCAGCCATGGACCGGGACTGATTAATGAAAAACTGTTTTTT. It translates to CASSHGPGLINEKLFF.